This T cell receptor (beta chain) was sequenced during a study of shared clonotypes between healthy human individuals. Produced via immunoSEQ multiplex PCR; TCRdb's table is partial and in-frame only. This table holds some 2 million clones, 85% to 95% found once. CDR1 is MNHEY, CDR2 SVGAGI, per germline. Trimming left V 7 bases short and J 8 bases short, with 17 bases between. This CDR3 has 14 amino acids. The chain employs TRBV6-5 and TRBJ1-4; D is ambiguous. The clonotype comes from a man between 18 and 35 years old in good health. The sequenced sample was naive CD4+ T cells sorted from blood. Subset here: CD45RA+ positively selected. CDR3 residues: CASTAFSGGEKLFF. CDR3 coding DNA: TGTGCCAGCACCGCCTTCAGCGGCGGGGAAAAACTGTTTTTT.